The clone carrying this T cell receptor (beta chain) was detected only once. Original handling: For nucleated cells, counts were estimated from reference gene primer amplification. The table came from immunoSEQ multiplex PCR; TCRdb's copy has only in-frame clones and leaves some out. V and J calls and clone size are those listed in that table; D and trimming were worked out from the DNA. The profile shows 150,000 to 200,000 clones, 65% to 85% of them singletons. The record originates from a study of blood T cell repertoires in COVID-19. Across the study: From the United States, Italy and Spain came samples of acute and convalescent COVID-19. The cDNA or gDNA used as material had been derived from T cells, B-cell-depleted T cells, or PBMCs.

This CDR3 comprises 17 residues. The germline V gene has CDR1 KGHSH and CDR2 LQKENI. Deletions cut 0 bases from V and 3 bases from J, with 16 bases between. This sequence joins TRBV18 and TRBJ2-3, with D tentatively TRBD1 (6 bases). What was sequenced was peripheral blood. This receptor was identified in a man between 60 and 75 years old with active or convalescent COVID-19. The CDR3 spells CASSPPRAPGETDTQYF. CDR3 coding DNA: TGTGCCAGCTCACCACCGCGCGCCCCAGGGGAGACAGATACGCAGTATTTT.